A selection of T cell receptor beta chains follows, all from one sample in a study of T cell repertoires in cytomegalovirus infection. Each CDR3 protein is one row after TCRdb ran MiXCR on the reads. The sample holds about 700,000 distinct CDR3 sequences; roughly 30% are singletons and the top ten take 15% to 20%. Antigen specificity for these receptors is unknown. The sample here was cultured PBMCs, taken from culture after CMV antigen stimulation. The source is a human donor in good health (CMV status not recorded). Some clones in this sample may be carry-over from other donors' samples. Both conserved end residues are part of each CDR3. D genes are given only for firm matches. A clone size is listed for some rows: how often the clone was seen (once, few, many), or a class if it is expanded.

abundance: .; d_gene: .; j_gene: TRBJ1-1; v_gene: TRBV10-2; len: 16; CDR3aa: CASSEMRRQIRTEAFF; CDR3nt: TGCGCCAGCAGTGAGATGCGGAGACAGATTCGGACTGAAGCTTTCTTT
abundance: few; d_gene: .; j_gene: TRBJ2-1; v_gene: TRBV7-2; len: 14; CDR3aa: CASSLMVEYNEQFF; CDR3nt: TGTGCCAGCAGCTTAATGGTGGAATACAATGAGCAGTTCTTC
abundance: few; d_gene: TRBD1; j_gene: TRBJ1-6; v_gene: TRBV15; len: 15; CDR3aa: CATSLDRGGNSPLHF; CDR3nt: TGTGCCACCAGCCTGGACAGGGGTGGCAATTCACCCCTCCACTTT
abundance: few; d_gene: .; j_gene: TRBJ1-1; v_gene: TRBV12-3/TRBV12-4; len: 15; CDR3aa: CASSRWPASNTEAFF; CDR3nt: TGTGCCAGCAGCCGCTGGCCAGCCTCGAACACTGAAGCTTTCTTT
abundance: .; d_gene: TRBD1; j_gene: TRBJ2-7; v_gene: TRBV10-3; len: 15; CDR3aa: CAISESTGADYEQYF; CDR3nt: TGTGCCATCAGTGAGTCTACAGGGGCTGACTACGAGCAGTACTTC
abundance: few; d_gene: .; j_gene: TRBJ1-2; v_gene: TRBV11-2; len: 15; CDR3aa: CASSLEATPNYGYTF; CDR3nt: TGTGCCAGCAGCTTGGAAGCAACACCTAACTATGGCTACACCTTC
abundance: many; d_gene: .; j_gene: TRBJ1-4; v_gene: TRBV7-2; len: 14; CDR3aa: CASSLVFRDEKLFF; CDR3nt: TGTGCCAGCAGCTTAGTCTTCCGGGATGAAAAACTGTTTTTT
abundance: .; d_gene: .; j_gene: TRBJ1-2; v_gene: TRBV5-4; len: 12; CDR3aa: CASSRDLYGYTF; CDR3nt: TGTGCCAGCAGCCGCGACCTCTATGGCTACACCTTC
abundance: few; d_gene: TRBD1; j_gene: TRBJ1-6; v_gene: TRBV7-6; len: 14; CDR3aa: CASSLTGLHSPLHF; CDR3nt: TGTGCCAGCAGCTTGACAGGGTTGCATTCACCCCTCCACTTT
abundance: .; d_gene: .; j_gene: TRBJ2-1; v_gene: TRBV5-1; len: 17; CDR3aa: CASSQAVQSVPSNEQFF; CDR3nt: TGCGCCAGCAGCCAGGCAGTCCAGAGTGTACCTTCCAATGAGCAGTTCTTC
abundance: once; d_gene: .; j_gene: TRBJ2-7; v_gene: TRBV5-1; len: 18; CDR3aa: CASSLEDHSGWGHYEQYF; CDR3nt: TGCGCCAGCAGCTTGGAAGACCACAGCGGTTGGGGACATTACGAGCAGTACTTC
abundance: few; d_gene: .; j_gene: TRBJ1-2; v_gene: TRBV12-3/TRBV12-4; len: 11; CDR3aa: CASSGTGSYTF; CDR3nt: TGTGCCAGCAGTGGAACAGGATCCTACACCTTC
abundance: .; d_gene: .; j_gene: TRBJ2-7; v_gene: TRBV7-9; len: 15; CDR3aa: CASSPLVRGAYEQYF; CDR3nt: TGTGCCAGCAGCCCACTAGTTCGCGGAGCCTACGAGCAGTACTTC
abundance: few; d_gene: .; j_gene: TRBJ1-2; v_gene: TRBV29-1; len: 14; CDR3aa: CSVERRTTNYGYTF; CDR3nt: TGCAGCGTTGAAAGGAGAACCACTAACTATGGCTACACCTTC
abundance: .; d_gene: .; j_gene: TRBJ2-5; v_gene: TRBV28; len: 14; CDR3aa: CASSKVRELKTQYF; CDR3nt: TGTGCCAGCAGTAAGGTCAGGGAATTAAAGACCCAGTACTTC
abundance: .; d_gene: .; j_gene: TRBJ1-2; v_gene: TRBV2; len: 15; CDR3aa: CASSDLWTAKDGYTF; CDR3nt: TGTGCCAGCAGTGACCTCTGGACAGCGAAAGATGGCTACACCTTC
abundance: .; d_gene: .; j_gene: TRBJ2-7; v_gene: TRBV20-1; len: 15; CDR3aa: CSAPGWGRGRNEQYF; CDR3nt: TGCAGTGCTCCCGGTTGGGGCAGGGGGAGGAACGAGCAGTACTTC
abundance: .; d_gene: .; j_gene: TRBJ2-7; v_gene: TRBV7-2; len: 16; CDR3aa: CASSLAVGAHSYEQYF; CDR3nt: TGTGCCAGCAGCTTAGCGGTGGGGGCCCACTCCTACGAGCAGTACTTC
abundance: few; d_gene: TRBD1; j_gene: TRBJ1-2; v_gene: TRBV27; len: 10; CDR3aa: CASHRGGYTF; CDR3nt: TGTGCCTCCCACAGGGGTGGCTACACCTTC
abundance: .; d_gene: TRBD2; j_gene: TRBJ2-4; v_gene: TRBV7-2; len: 23; CDR3aa: CASSPAARWASGRLGIGKNIQYF; CDR3nt: TGTGCCAGCAGCCCAGCGGCTAGGTGGGCTAGCGGGAGGCTGGGGATCGGCAAAAACATTCAGTACTTC
abundance: .; d_gene: TRBD1; j_gene: TRBJ1-1; v_gene: TRBV30; len: 18; CDR3aa: CAWSVRLGEGAMNTEAFF; CDR3nt: TGTGCCTGGAGTGTACGTCTAGGTGAGGGGGCCATGAACACTGAAGCTTTCTTT
abundance: .; d_gene: TRBD2; j_gene: TRBJ2-5; v_gene: TRBV5-1; len: 16; CDR3aa: CASSVTSGGFQETQYF; CDR3nt: TGCGCCAGCAGCGTGACTAGCGGGGGTTTCCAAGAGACCCAGTACTTC
abundance: .; d_gene: .; j_gene: TRBJ2-7; v_gene: TRBV12-3/TRBV12-4; len: 14; CDR3aa: CASSIRDTRDEQYF; CDR3nt: TGTGCCAGCAGTATCCGGGACACGAGGGACGAGCAGTACTTC
abundance: many; d_gene: TRBD2; j_gene: TRBJ2-3; v_gene: TRBV5-1; len: 15; CDR3aa: CASSFLAGSTDTQYF; CDR3nt: TGTGCCAGCAGCTTTTTAGCGGGGTCCACAGATACGCAGTATTTT
abundance: .; d_gene: .; j_gene: TRBJ1-6; v_gene: TRBV6-4; len: 15; CDR3aa: CASSQSGPNYSPLHF; CDR3nt: TGTGCCAGCAGTCAATCCGGACCGAATTATTCACCCCTCCACTTT
abundance: .; d_gene: .; j_gene: TRBJ1-6; v_gene: TRBV7-2; len: 17; CDR3aa: CASSLDRLQARNSPLHF; CDR3nt: TGTGCCAGCAGCTTGGACCGCCTACAGGCTCGGAATTCACCCCTCCACTTT
abundance: .; d_gene: TRBD1; j_gene: TRBJ2-7; v_gene: TRBV15; len: 16; CDR3aa: CATSSHPGTGRYEQYF; CDR3nt: TGTGCCACCAGCAGCCACCCCGGGACAGGGCGCTACGAGCAGTACTTC
abundance: .; d_gene: .; j_gene: TRBJ2-1; v_gene: TRBV6-8; len: 14; CDR3aa: CASRVGLEYNEQFF; CDR3nt: TGTGCCAGCAGGGTGGGACTGGAGTACAATGAGCAGTTCTTC
abundance: .; d_gene: .; j_gene: TRBJ2-7; v_gene: TRBV4-3; len: 14; CDR3aa: CASSQGPHRDEQYF; CDR3nt: TGCGCCAGCAGCCAGGGACCTCACAGGGACGAGCAGTACTTC
abundance: .; d_gene: TRBD2; j_gene: TRBJ2-5; v_gene: TRBV10-3; len: 13; CDR3aa: CATLPGGGETQYF; CDR3nt: TGTGCCACCCTACCTGGGGGAGGGGAGACCCAGTACTTC
abundance: .; d_gene: .; j_gene: TRBJ1-6; v_gene: TRBV15; len: 12; CDR3aa: CATSRKESPLHF; CDR3nt: TGTGCCACCAGCAGAAAAGAGTCACCCCTCCACTTT
abundance: few; d_gene: .; j_gene: TRBJ1-2; v_gene: TRBV20-1; len: 13; CDR3aa: CSARTNRVGGYTF; CDR3nt: TGCAGTGCTAGAACCAACAGGGTGGGGGGCTACACCTTC
abundance: few; d_gene: .; j_gene: TRBJ1-1; v_gene: TRBV11-3; len: 13; CDR3aa: CASSYYLGTEAFF; CDR3nt: TGTGCCAGCAGCTATTATCTCGGCACTGAAGCTTTCTTT
abundance: .; d_gene: .; j_gene: TRBJ2-5; v_gene: TRBV7-7; len: 15; CDR3aa: CASSLGGLGSETQYF; CDR3nt: TGTGCCAGCAGCTTAGGAGGTTTAGGAAGCGAGACCCAGTACTTC
abundance: .; d_gene: TRBD1; j_gene: TRBJ2-3; v_gene: TRBV12-3/TRBV12-4; len: 17; CDR3aa: CASSFRLRTGGADTQYF; CDR3nt: TGTGCCAGCAGTTTCCGGTTAAGGACAGGGGGCGCAGATACGCAGTATTTT
abundance: few; d_gene: .; j_gene: TRBJ1-2; v_gene: TRBV27; len: 16; CDR3aa: CASSLSQGPANYGYTF; CDR3nt: TGTGCCAGCAGTTTATCGCAGGGCCCAGCTAACTATGGCTACACCTTC
abundance: many; d_gene: .; j_gene: TRBJ1-6; v_gene: TRBV7-9; len: 18; CDR3aa: CASSLELGLSSYNSPLHF; CDR3nt: TGTGCCAGCAGCTTAGAGTTGGGGCTGAGCTCCTATAATTCACCCCTCCACTTT
abundance: few; d_gene: TRBD2; j_gene: TRBJ2-1; v_gene: TRBV12-5; len: 12; CDR3aa: CASGSREVEQFF; CDR3nt: TGTGCTAGTGGTTCGCGGGAGGTTGAGCAGTTCTTC
abundance: .; d_gene: .; j_gene: TRBJ2-7; v_gene: TRBV18; len: 13; CDR3aa: CASSQSQPYEQYF; CDR3nt: TGTGCCAGCTCACAAAGTCAGCCCTACGAGCAGTACTTC
abundance: many; d_gene: .; j_gene: TRBJ2-3; v_gene: TRBV7-6; len: 15; CDR3aa: CASSPGGGGTDTQYF; CDR3nt: TGTGCCAGCAGCCCGGGGGGCGGGGGCACAGATACGCAGTATTTT
abundance: few; d_gene: .; j_gene: TRBJ1-5; v_gene: TRBV12-3/TRBV12-4; len: 16; CDR3aa: CASTPRTQGWLKPQHF; CDR3nt: TGTGCCAGCACTCCCCGGACCCAGGGTTGGCTTAAGCCCCAGCATTTT
abundance: .; d_gene: .; j_gene: TRBJ1-2; v_gene: TRBV28; len: 11; CDR3aa: CASTTVRGYTF; CDR3nt: TGTGCCAGCACCACCGTGAGAGGCTACACCTTC
abundance: few; d_gene: .; j_gene: TRBJ2-3; v_gene: TRBV6-1; len: 14; CDR3aa: CASSRGGRADTQYF; CDR3nt: TGTGCCAGCAGTAGAGGGGGTAGGGCAGATACGCAGTATTTT
abundance: .; d_gene: TRBD2; j_gene: TRBJ2-1; v_gene: TRBV7-2; len: 15; CDR3aa: CATRLTSGRDNEQFF; CDR3nt: TGTGCCACCCGGCTTACTAGCGGGAGGGACAATGAGCAGTTCTTC
abundance: many; d_gene: TRBD1; j_gene: TRBJ1-5; v_gene: TRBV12-3/TRBV12-4; len: 16; CDR3aa: CASSPTLDRGHQPQHF; CDR3nt: TGTGCCAGCAGCCCAACCCTCGACAGGGGGCATCAGCCCCAGCATTTT
abundance: .; d_gene: TRBD1; j_gene: TRBJ1-5; v_gene: TRBV20-1; len: 15; CDR3aa: CSARRDSQGDQPQHF; CDR3nt: TGCAGTGCTAGACGGGACAGCCAAGGGGATCAGCCCCAGCATTTT
abundance: few; d_gene: .; j_gene: TRBJ2-5; v_gene: TRBV11-1; len: 14; CDR3aa: CASSSLLGQETQYF; CDR3nt: TGTGCCAGCAGCTCCCTTTTGGGCCAAGAGACCCAGTACTTC
abundance: .; d_gene: TRBD2; j_gene: TRBJ2-7; v_gene: TRBV6-1; len: 15; CDR3aa: CASSPGGAGLLEQYF; CDR3nt: TGTGCCAGCAGTCCGGGGGGGGCAGGCCTTCTGGAGCAGTACTTC
abundance: .; d_gene: TRBD1; j_gene: TRBJ1-1; v_gene: TRBV12-5; len: 16; CDR3aa: CASGDRGRRFDTEAFF; CDR3nt: TGTGCTAGTGGTGACAGGGGGCGCAGATTTGACACTGAAGCTTTCTTT